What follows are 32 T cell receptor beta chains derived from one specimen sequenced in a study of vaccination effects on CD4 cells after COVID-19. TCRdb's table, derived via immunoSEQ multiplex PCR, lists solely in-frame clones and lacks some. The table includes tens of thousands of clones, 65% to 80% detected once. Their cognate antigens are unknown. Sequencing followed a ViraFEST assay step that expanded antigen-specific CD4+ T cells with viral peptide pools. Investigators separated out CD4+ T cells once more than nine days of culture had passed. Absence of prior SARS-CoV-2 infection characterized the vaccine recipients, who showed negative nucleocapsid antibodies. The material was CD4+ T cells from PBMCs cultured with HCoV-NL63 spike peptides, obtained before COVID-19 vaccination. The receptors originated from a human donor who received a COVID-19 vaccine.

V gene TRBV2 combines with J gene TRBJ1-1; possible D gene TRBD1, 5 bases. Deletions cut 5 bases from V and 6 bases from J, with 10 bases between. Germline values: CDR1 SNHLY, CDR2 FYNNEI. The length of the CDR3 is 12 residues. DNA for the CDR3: TGTGCCAGCAGTCCCGGGACTTCTGAAGCTTTCTTT. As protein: CASSPGTSEAFF.

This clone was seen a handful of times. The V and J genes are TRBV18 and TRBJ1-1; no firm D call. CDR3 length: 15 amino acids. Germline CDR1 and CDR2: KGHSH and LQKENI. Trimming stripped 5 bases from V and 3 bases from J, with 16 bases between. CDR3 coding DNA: TGTGCCAGCTCAACAACCCGATCCCATGACACTGAAGCTTTCTTT. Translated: CASSTTRSHDTEAFF.

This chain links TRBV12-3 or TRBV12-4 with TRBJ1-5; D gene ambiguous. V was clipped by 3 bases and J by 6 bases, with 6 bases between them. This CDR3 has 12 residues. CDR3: CASSFRAQPQHF. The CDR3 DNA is TGTGCCAGCAGTTTTAGGGCTCAGCCCCAGCATTTT.

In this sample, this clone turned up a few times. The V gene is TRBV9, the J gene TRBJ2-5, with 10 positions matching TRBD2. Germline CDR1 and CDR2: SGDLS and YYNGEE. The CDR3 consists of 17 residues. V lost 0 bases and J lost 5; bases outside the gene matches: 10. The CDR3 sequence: CASSVGASGSSGETQYF. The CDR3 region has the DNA TGTGCCAGCAGCGTAGGAGCTAGCGGGAGTTCCGGGGAGACCCAGTACTTC.

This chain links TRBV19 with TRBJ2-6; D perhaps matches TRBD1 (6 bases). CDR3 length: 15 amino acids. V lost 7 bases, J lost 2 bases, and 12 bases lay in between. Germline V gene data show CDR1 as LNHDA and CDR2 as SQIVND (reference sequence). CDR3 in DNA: TGTGCCAGTATCGAACAGGGTACTGGGGCCAACGTCCTGACTTTC. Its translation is CASIEQGTGANVLTF.

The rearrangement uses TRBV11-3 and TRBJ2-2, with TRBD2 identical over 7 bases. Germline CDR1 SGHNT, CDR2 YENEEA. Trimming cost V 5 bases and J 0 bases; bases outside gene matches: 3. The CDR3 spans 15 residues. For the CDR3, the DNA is TGTGCCAGCAGCCCCGGACTAGCGAACACCGGGGAGCTGTTTTTT. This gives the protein CASSPGLANTGELFF.

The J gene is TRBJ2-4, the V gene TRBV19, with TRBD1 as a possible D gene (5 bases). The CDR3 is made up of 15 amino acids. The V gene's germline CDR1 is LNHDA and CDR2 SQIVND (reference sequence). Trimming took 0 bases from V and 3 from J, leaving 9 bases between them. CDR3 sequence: CASSIDAGHKNIQYF. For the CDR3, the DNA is TGTGCCAGTAGTATAGATGCAGGACACAAAAACATTCAGTACTTC.

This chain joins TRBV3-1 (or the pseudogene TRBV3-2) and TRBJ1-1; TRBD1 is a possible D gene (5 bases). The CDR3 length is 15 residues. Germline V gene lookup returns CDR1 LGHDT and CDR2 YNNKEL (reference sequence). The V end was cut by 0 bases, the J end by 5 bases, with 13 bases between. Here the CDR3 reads CASSQDQGTRTEAFF. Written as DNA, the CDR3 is TGTGCCAGCAGCCAAGACCAGGGTACGCGGACTGAAGCTTTCTTT.

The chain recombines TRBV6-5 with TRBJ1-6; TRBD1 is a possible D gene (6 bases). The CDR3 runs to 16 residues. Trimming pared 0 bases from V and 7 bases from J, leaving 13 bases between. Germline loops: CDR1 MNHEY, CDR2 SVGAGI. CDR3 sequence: CASSYSTNRANSPLHF. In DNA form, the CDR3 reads TGTGCCAGCAGTTACTCGACCAACAGGGCGAATTCACCCCTCCACTTT.

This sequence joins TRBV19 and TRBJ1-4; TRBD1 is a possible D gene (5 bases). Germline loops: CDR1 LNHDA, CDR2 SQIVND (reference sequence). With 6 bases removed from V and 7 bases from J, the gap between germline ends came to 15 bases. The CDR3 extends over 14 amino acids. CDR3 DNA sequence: TGTGCCAGTAGGCAGGGTGGGGTGAGTGAAAAACTGTTTTTT. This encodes CASRQGGVSEKLFF.

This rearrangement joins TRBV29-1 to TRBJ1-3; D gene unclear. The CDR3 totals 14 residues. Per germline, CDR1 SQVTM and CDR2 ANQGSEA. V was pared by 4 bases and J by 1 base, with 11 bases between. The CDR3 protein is CSVAVGVSGNTIYF. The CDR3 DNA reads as TGCAGCGTTGCGGTTGGAGTTTCTGGAAACACCATATATTTT.

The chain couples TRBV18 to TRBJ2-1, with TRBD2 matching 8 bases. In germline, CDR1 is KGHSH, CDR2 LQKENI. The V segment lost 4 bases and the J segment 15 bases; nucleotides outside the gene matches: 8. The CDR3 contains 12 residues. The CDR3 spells CASSLGRTSPFF. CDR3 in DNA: TGTGCCAGCTCACTAGGTCGGACTAGCCCGTTCTTC.

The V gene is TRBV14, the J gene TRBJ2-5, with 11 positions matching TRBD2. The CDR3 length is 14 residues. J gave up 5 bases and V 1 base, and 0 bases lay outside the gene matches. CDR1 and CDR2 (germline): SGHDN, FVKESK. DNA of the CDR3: TGTGCCAGCAGCCAAGGACTAGCGGGGGAGACCCAGTACTTC. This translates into CASSQGLAGETQYF.

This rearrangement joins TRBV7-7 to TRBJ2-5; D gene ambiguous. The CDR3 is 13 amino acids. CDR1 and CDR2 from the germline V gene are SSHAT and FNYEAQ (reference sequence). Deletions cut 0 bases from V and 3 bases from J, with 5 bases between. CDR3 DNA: TGTGCCAGCAGCTTAGCACACAAAGAGACCCAGTACTTC. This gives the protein CASSLAHKETQYF.

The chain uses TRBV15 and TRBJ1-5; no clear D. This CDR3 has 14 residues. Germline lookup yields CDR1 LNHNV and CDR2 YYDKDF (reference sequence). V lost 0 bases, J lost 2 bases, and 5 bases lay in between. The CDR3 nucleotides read TGTGCCACCAGCAGAGACTTTGGCAATCAGCCCCAGCATTTT. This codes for CATSRDFGNQPQHF.

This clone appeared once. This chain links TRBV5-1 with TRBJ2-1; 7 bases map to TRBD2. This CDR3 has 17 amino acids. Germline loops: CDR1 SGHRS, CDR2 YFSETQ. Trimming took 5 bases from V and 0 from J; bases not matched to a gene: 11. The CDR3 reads CASRPRLAHRSYNEQFF. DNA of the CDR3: TGCGCCAGCAGACCCAGACTAGCACATCGCTCCTACAATGAGCAGTTCTTC.

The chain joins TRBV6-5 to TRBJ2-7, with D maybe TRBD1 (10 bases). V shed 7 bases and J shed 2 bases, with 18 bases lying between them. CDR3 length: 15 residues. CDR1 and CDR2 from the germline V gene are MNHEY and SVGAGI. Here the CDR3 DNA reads TGTGCCAGCACCGCGGGAGGGACAGGGGCCTACGAGCAGTACTTC. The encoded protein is CASTAGGTGAYEQYF.

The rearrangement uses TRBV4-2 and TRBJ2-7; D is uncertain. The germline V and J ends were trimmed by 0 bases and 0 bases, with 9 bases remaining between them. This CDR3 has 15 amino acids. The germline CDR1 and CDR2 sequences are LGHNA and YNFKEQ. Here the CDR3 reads CASSQDLDGSYEQYF. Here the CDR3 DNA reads TGTGCCAGCAGCCAAGATCTAGACGGCTCCTACGAGCAGTACTTC.

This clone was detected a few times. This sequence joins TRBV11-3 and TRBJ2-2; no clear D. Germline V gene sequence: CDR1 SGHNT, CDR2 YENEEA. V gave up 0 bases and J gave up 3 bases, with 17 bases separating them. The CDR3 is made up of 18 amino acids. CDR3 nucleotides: TGTGCCAGCAGCTTAGATCAAGGCGGCAGCGCCCACACCGGGGAGCTGTTTTTT. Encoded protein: CASSLDQGGSAHTGELFF.

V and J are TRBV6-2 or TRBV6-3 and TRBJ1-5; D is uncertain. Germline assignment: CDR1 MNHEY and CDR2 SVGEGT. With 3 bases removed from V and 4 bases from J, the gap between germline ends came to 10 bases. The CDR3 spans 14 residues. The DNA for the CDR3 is TGTGCCAGCAGTTATAACCTGGGAAATCAGCCCCAGCATTTT. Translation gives CASSYNLGNQPQHF.

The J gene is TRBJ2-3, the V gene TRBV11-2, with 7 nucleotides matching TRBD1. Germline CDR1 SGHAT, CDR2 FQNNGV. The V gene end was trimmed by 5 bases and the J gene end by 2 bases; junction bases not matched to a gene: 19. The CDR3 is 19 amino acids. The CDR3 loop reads CASSPRRQGTGRATDTQYF. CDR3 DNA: TGTGCCAGCAGCCCCAGGCGACAGGGAACGGGAAGGGCCACAGATACGCAGTATTTT.

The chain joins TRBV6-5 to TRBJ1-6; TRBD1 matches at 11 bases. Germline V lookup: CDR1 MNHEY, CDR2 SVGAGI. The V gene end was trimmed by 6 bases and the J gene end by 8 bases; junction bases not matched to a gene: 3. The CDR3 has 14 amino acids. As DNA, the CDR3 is TGTGCCAGCAGGCAGGGACAGGGGGATTCACCCCTCCACTTT. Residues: CASRQGQGDSPLHF.

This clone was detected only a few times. In nucleotides, the CDR3 is TGCGCCAGCAGCCACCAAACAGGGGGCTTGGGGAATGAGCAGTTCTTC. Its protein is CASSHQTGGLGNEQFF. This rearrangement joins TRBV4-1 to TRBJ2-1; 9 nucleotides match TRBD1. The CDR3 has 16 amino acids. From germline, CDR1 is MGHRA and CDR2 YSYEKL. V gave up 3 bases and J gave up 7 bases; unmatched junction bases: 10.

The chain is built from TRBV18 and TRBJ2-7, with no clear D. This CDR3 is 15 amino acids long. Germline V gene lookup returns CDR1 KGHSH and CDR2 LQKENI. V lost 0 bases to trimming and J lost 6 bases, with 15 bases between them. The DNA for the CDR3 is TGTGCCAGCTCACCACCGATGACCCCCGACGGCGAGCAGTACTTC. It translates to CASSPPMTPDGEQYF. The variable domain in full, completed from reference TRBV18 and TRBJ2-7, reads NAGVMQNPRHLVRRRGQEARLRCSPMKGHSHVYWYRQLPEEGLKFMVYLQKENIIDESGMPKERFSAEFPKEGPSILRIQQVVRGDSAAYFCASSPPMTPDGEQYFGPGTRLTVT.

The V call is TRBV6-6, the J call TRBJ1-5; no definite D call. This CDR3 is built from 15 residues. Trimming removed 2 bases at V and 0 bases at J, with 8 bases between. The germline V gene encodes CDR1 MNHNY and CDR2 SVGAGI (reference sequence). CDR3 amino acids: CASSYGVPSNQPQHF. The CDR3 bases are TGTGCCAGCAGTTACGGGGTCCCTAGCAATCAGCCCCAGCATTTT.

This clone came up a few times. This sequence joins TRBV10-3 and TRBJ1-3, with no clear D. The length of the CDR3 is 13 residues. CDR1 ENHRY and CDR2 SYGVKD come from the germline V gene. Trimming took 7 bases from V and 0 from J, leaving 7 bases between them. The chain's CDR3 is CAIMRDSGNTIYF. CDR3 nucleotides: TGTGCCATCATGCGGGACTCTGGAAACACCATATATTTT.

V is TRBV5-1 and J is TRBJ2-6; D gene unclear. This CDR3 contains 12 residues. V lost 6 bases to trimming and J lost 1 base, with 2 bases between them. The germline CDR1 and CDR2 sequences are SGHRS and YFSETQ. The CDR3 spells CASKSGANVLTF. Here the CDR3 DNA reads TGCGCCAGCAAGTCTGGGGCCAACGTCCTGACTTTC.

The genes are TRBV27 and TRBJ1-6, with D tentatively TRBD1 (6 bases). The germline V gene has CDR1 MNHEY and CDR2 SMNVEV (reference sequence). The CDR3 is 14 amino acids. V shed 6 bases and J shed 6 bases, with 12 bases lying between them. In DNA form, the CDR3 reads TGTGCCAGCAGGGACAGTCGCGGTAATTCACCCCTCCACTTT. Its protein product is CASRDSRGNSPLHF.

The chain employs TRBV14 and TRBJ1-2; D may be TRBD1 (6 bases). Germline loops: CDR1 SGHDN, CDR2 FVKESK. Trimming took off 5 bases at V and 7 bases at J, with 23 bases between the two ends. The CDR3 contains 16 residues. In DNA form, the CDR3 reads TGTGCCAGCAGCGTACAGGGAGGTGGTGTCGTGAGTGGCTACACCTTC. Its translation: CASSVQGGGVVSGYTF.

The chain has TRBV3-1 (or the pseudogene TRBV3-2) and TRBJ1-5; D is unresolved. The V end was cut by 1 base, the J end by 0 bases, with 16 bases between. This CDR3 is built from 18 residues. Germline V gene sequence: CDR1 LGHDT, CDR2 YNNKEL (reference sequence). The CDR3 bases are TGTGCCAGCAGCCAAGGATTAGAGGGCCCAACTAGCAATCAGCCCCAGCATTTT. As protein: CASSQGLEGPTSNQPQHF.

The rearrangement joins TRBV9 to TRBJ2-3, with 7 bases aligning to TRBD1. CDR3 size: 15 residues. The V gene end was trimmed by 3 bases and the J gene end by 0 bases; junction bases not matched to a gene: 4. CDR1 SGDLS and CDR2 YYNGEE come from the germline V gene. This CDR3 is CASSEGTVSTDTQYF. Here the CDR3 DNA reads TGTGCCAGCAGCGAGGGGACAGTTAGCACAGATACGCAGTATTTT.

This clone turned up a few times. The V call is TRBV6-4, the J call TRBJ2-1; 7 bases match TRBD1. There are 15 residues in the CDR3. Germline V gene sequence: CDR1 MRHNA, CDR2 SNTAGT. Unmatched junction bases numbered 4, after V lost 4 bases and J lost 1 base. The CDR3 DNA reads TGTGCCAGCAGTGTACAGGGGTCTTCCTACAATGAGCAGTTCTTC. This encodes CASSVQGSSYNEQFF.